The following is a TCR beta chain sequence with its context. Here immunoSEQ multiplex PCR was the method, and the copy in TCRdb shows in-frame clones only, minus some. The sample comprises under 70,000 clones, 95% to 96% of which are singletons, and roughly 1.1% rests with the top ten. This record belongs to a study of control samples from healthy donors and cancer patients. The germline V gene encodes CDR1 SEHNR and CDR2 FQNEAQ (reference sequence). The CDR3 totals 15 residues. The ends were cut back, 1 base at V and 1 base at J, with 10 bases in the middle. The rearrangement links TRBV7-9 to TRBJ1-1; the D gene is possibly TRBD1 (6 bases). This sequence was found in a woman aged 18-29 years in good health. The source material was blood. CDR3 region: CASSLGAGANTEAFF. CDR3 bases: TGTGCCAGCAGCTTAGGTGCGGGGGCGAACACTGAAGCTTTCTTT.